This T cell receptor (beta chain) comes out of a study of blood T cell repertoires in COVID-19. CDR1 is MNHEY and CDR2 is SVGAGI in the germline V gene. This CDR3 is built from 15 residues. V was trimmed by 4 bases and J by 2 bases, leaving 14 bases between them. Authors' data handling: Amplifying reference gene primers gave estimates of nucleated cell counts. Produced via immunoSEQ multiplex PCR; TCRdb's table is partial and in-frame only. V and J calls and clone size come straight from that table; D and trimming were deduced from the DNA. The table shows more than 200,000 clones, with roughly 88% occurring only once.

Input material: peripheral blood. The sequence derives from a human donor in a cohort sampled during active COVID-19. The chain uses TRBV6-5 and TRBJ1-2; no firm D call. CDR3 sequence (DNA): TGTGCCAGCAGTTCCCCCCAACCAGGAAACTATGGCTACACCTTC. It yields the protein CASSSPQPGNYGYTF.